This TCR beta chain was captured by sequencing in a study of blood T cell repertoires in COVID-19. Study-level information: The United States, Italy and Spain supplied acute and convalescent COVID-19 samples. From T cells, B-cell-depleted T cells, or PBMCs came the material, which was cDNA or gDNA.

The trim removed 4 bases at V and 4 bases at J, leaving 6 bases unmatched. The CDR3 is 14 residues long. Germline-derived CDR1 and CDR2 are MNHEY and SVGAGI. Authors' processing steps: Quantification of nucleated cells was approximated via reference gene primer amplification. The protocol was immunoSEQ multiplex PCR, while the TCRdb copy is restricted to in-frame clones and leaves out a portion. The DNA was the basis for D and trimming; V, J and clone size are from that table. The table lists around 140,000 clones, roughly 78% of them singletons. This rearrangement joins TRBV6-5 to TRBJ1-2, with 7 bases that match TRBD1. Sequencing was done on a sample of peripheral blood. This receptor was taken from a human donor with acute or convalescent COVID-19. The donor label of this sample is uncertain. The CDR3 region has the DNA TGTGCCAGCAGTTCACCGGGACAGTTCTATGGCTACACCTTC. Protein sequence: CASSSPGQFYGYTF.